This TCR beta chain originates from a study of blood T cell repertoires in COVID-19. Background on the study: Material from acute and convalescent COVID-19 was sourced from the United States, Italy and Spain. T cells, B-cell-depleted T cells, or PBMCs supplied cDNA or gDNA.

CDR1 is MDHEN, CDR2 SYDVKM, per germline. The CDR3 is 12 residues long. The V and J ends lost 5 bases and 7 bases respectively, with 12 bases between them. The protocol was immunoSEQ multiplex PCR, while the TCRdb copy is restricted to in-frame clones and leaves out a portion. The sample has around 140,000 clones, about 76% seen once; the top ten hold roughly 8%. This chain uses TRBV28 with TRBJ2-7; a weak D match, TRBD1 (6 bases). This receptor was identified in a human donor in a cohort sampled during active COVID-19. Sequencing was done on a sample of peripheral blood. In nucleotides, the CDR3 is TGTGCCAGCAGTATCACAGGGATGGAGCAGTACTTC. Translation: CASSITGMEQYF.